This passage covers 13 T cell receptor beta chains from one sample sequenced in a study of regulatory T cells in long-lasting Graves disease. Time point reported: persistent/refractory GD, antithyroid drugs over 5 years with positive TRAb. Extracted RNA from PBMCs served as the source of the TCR library. Arm-PCR of CDR3 regions with iRepertoire HTBI primers generated TCR beta libraries. Using its own MiXCR run on the multiplex PCR reads, TCRdb lists one record per CDR3 protein. The top ten hold less than 35% of the sample, which has fewer than 400,000 distinct CDR3 sequences, about 19% seen once. Sequencing used peripheral blood mononuclear cells (PBMCs), obtained when the disease was refractory, from a patient treated with antithyroid drugs. These receptors all stem from a female donor with Graves disease.

The J gene is TRBJ2-3, the V gene TRBV11-2; D is uncertain. Germline CDR1 is SGHAT and CDR2 is FQNNGV. The CDR3 sequence is 16 residues long. V was cut by 5 bases and J by 3 bases, with 18 bases left in between. The CDR3 bases are TGTGCCAGCAGCCTCCTGCGGCAAACCGTTACAGATACGCAGTATTTT. This translates into CASSLLRQTVTDTQYF.

Ten or more counts support this clonotype. The chain joins TRBV20-1 to TRBJ2-7; 7 nucleotides line up with TRBD2. Germline V CDR1 and CDR2: DFQATT, SNEGSKA (reference sequence). The CDR3 has 14 amino acids. V lost 6 bases and J lost 5; bases outside the gene matches: 13. This chain's CDR3 is CSAIPPGGPHEQYF. In DNA form, the CDR3 reads TGCAGTGCCATTCCCCCGGGAGGCCCCCACGAGCAGTACTTC.

This clonotype was picked up many times. One end of the junction fails to match germline, which may point to a read error. The CDR3 DNA sequence: TGCGCCAGCAGGACAGGGATCACCGGGGAGCTGTTTTTT. Translating it yields CASRTGITGELFF. The rearrangement joins TRBV2 to TRBJ2-2, with 8 bases identical to TRBD1. The CDR3 loop spans 13 amino acids. Germline loops: CDR1 SNHLY, CDR2 FYNNEI.

This clonotype appeared many times. This chain connects TRBV7-2 to TRBJ1-1; maybe TRBD1 (5 bases). CDR3 length equals 15 residues. Germline V gene sequence: CDR1 SGHTA, CDR2 FQGNSA. The germline V and J ends were trimmed by 5 bases and 3 bases, with 16 bases remaining between them. CDR3 protein: CASSARGTEYTEAFF. The CDR3 DNA reads TGTGCCAGCAGCGCCCGTGGGACGGAATACACTGAAGCTTTCTTT.

This clonotype was counted many times. The chain carries TRBV6-5 and TRBJ2-7; 7 bases are shared with TRBD2. The germline V gene has CDR1 MNHEY and CDR2 SVGAGI. The CDR3 covers 16 residues. Trimming cost V 0 bases and J 2 bases; bases outside gene matches: 7. The CDR3 region has the DNA TGTGCCAGCAGTTACTCCGCGGGAGAGTGGGCCTACGAGCAGTACTTC. Its translation is CASSYSAGEWAYEQYF.

In its sample, this clonotype was seen a few times. A far larger clone is a single base away, which makes a read error likely. The rearrangement uses TRBV3-1 and TRBJ1-1, with D possibly matching TRBD1 (6 bases). CDR1 and CDR2 (germline): LGHDT, YNNKEL (reference sequence). This CDR3 is 16 amino acids long. V was pared by 8 bases and J by 6 bases, with 25 bases between. This CDR3 reads CASGSPPPGEESEAFF. CDR3 nucleotide sequence: TGTGCCAGCGGTTCACCCCCCCCAGGGGAAGAGTCTGAAGCTTTCTTT.

The rearrangement links TRBV4-2 to TRBJ1-5; D call uncertain. Trimming removed 3 bases at V and 7 bases at J, with 16 bases between. CDR1 LGHNA and CDR2 YNFKEQ come from the germline V gene. This CDR3 is 15 amino acids long. The CDR3 region has the DNA TGTGCCAGCAGCCAGGCAGACGGAAGTATGCAGCCCCAGCATTTT. It translates to CASSQADGSMQPQHF.

This clonotype has ten or more counts. The chain carries TRBV7-2 and TRBJ2-5, with D perhaps TRBD2 (5 bases). Trimming removed 5 bases at V and 5 bases at J, with 15 bases between. Germline lookup yields CDR1 SGHTA and CDR2 FQGNSA. The CDR3 has 14 residues. The CDR3 DNA reads TGTGCCAGCAGCCGTTCTGGGAGAGGTGAGACCCAGTACTTC. As protein: CASSRSGRGETQYF.

This clonotype was counted between two and nine times. This chain links TRBV24-1 with TRBJ1-5, with D uncertain. Germline loops: CDR1 KGHDR, CDR2 SFDVKD. The CDR3 totals 15 residues. The V and J ends lost 4 bases and 0 bases respectively, with 9 bases between them. The DNA for the CDR3 is TGTGCCACCAGTGAAGAGGGAGATAGCAATCAGCCCCAGCATTTT. It codes for CATSEEGDSNQPQHF.

The chain recombines TRBV5-5 with TRBJ1-1; D not resolved. The CDR3 runs to 14 residues. The germline V gene encodes CDR1 SGHKS and CDR2 YYEKEE (reference sequence). Trimming stripped 0 bases from V and 0 bases from J, with 6 bases between. DNA for the CDR3: TGTGCCAGCAGCTTGGTTCCCCTGAACACTGAAGCTTTCTTT. Translation gives CASSLVPLNTEAFF.

This clonotype appeared a few times. The chain couples TRBV28 to TRBJ1-5; D possibly corresponds to TRBD1 (6 bases). The CDR3 length is 14 residues. Trimming removed 9 bases from V and 0 bases from J, with 12 bases in between. Germline assignment: CDR1 MDHEN and CDR2 SYDVKM. This CDR3 reads CASHMTGSNQPQHF. DNA of the CDR3: TGTGCCAGTCACATGACAGGTAGCAATCAGCCCCAGCATTTT.

The genes are TRBV3-1 and TRBJ2-2; tentatively, D is TRBD1 or TRBD2 (6 bases each). CDR3 length: 16 residues. Germline V gene data show CDR1 as LGHDT and CDR2 as YNNKEL (reference sequence). The V and J ends lost 2 bases and 2 bases respectively, with 12 bases between them. The CDR3 region has the DNA TGTGCCAGCAGCCAATGGGGGGCGGGAAACACCGGGGAGCTGTTTTTT. Its protein product is CASSQWGAGNTGELFF.

This clonotype came up many times. At one end the junction does not follow the germline gene, possibly because of a read error. This chain uses TRBV3-1 with TRBJ1-1; 8 bases fit TRBD1. The CDR3 spans 15 residues. CDR1 LGHDT and CDR2 YNNKEL come from the germline V gene (reference sequence). The CDR3 loop is CASSPSSRGRTEAFF. The CDR3 DNA sequence: TGCGCCAGCAGCCCCAGCAGCAGGGGGCGCACTGAAGCTTTCTTT.